The entry that follows covers one TCR beta chain sequence. This clone occurred a few times. The antigen it recognizes is unknown. Base qualities are missing; no much larger clone stands one base away. This specimen belongs to a study of cytomegalovirus exposure and HLA in healthy donors (dated by TCRdb to about 2017). As for the study more broadly: According to an earlier analysis of 587 of the donors, about 179 million T cells yielded 90 million to 130 million unique TCR beta sequences and approximately 280 Gb of sequence data. In addition to the first cohort of several hundred subjects, a separate validation cohort of some 120 different subjects was used. Class I and class II HLA loci were covered by the typing at four-digit resolution. The study profiled the T cell repertoires of 550 to 700 subjects by immunosequencing and related them to cytomegalovirus serostatus. On average, about 240,000 unique TCR beta nucleotide sequences were sequenced per donor among a few hundred genotyped donors of the cohort, with roughly 18% of those sequences being non-productive. To study patterns of TCR occurrence, a later analysis re-analyzed previously published TCR beta repertoires from 500 to 850 donors and added high-resolution HLA genotyping. In the later analysis, no new phenotypic data were used to find candidate immune exposures; instead, reliance was placed on TCR beta sequences and their occurrence across donors. The study combined high-throughput TCR immunosequencing, statistical association of individual TCRs with disease status, and machine learning to predict cytomegalovirus infection status. A handful of DR-DQ haplotypes were treated as single units for association and clustering because of strong linkage in the cohort. The study aimed to test whether cataloging public T cell receptors could reveal signatures of past pathogen exposure. The number of typed donors differed by locus: roughly 629-640 for A, B, C, DRB1 and DQB1; 500 to 550 for DQA1; approximately 600 for DPA1; and around 450 for DPB1. Donor age, sex, ethnicity and CMV serostatus were collected together with the repertoire data. An early release covering roughly 640 HLA-typed donors comprised 250 to 350 gigabases of sequencing data and around 86 million unique TCR sequences. All discovery cohort repertoires had been generated on a single sequencing platform. Of the roughly 400 genotyped donors, 80% to 90% were placed in the genetic ancestry cluster associated with self-reported Caucasian donors. In a later genetic analysis, genome-wide SNP genotypes for about three fifths of the roughly 670 donors were used, and that subset was treated as a discovery cohort. In an earlier analysis of 550 to 700 of the donors, high-throughput TCR beta sequencing was used to judge whether each TCR beta V gene segment behaved as functional or pseudogenic.

Points the paper makes about the study in general: Presence/absence analyses assumed roughly uniform sequencing depth across donors, an assumption that may not hold. The study gave a list of under 200 TCR beta chains associated with cytomegalovirus. Only TCR beta chains were sequenced in this cohort, and the absence of alpha or paired-chain data limited detectable features. Specific HLA alleles were associated with roughly 17,000 TCR beta sequences at a false discovery rate of 0.05 in a later analysis. Broadly in line with IMGT annotations, most TCR beta V segments showed up in productive rearrangements about 90% or about 30% of the time in an earlier analysis of 450 to 600 of the donors. The authors suggested that the approach could potentially be generalized to other disease states and immunological phenotypes. CMV serostatus was the only immune exposure information available for the cohort. Because HLA typing was missing for some donors at each locus, association tests included only the typed subset. The classifier was reported to diagnose cytomegalovirus status with high specificity and sensitivity in both the original cohort and the validation cohort. An association between a missense DCLRE1C variant and V-gene and J-gene trimming of TCR beta chains was found in a later genetic analysis and replicated in an independent cohort. Assigning TCR associations to individual alleles was difficult when HLA alleles, especially DR and DQ, strongly co-occurred. In a later analysis, TCR association rates were found to vary across HLA loci, with the most associated TCRs seen for DRB1 alleles and the fewest for HLA-C alleles. Some IMGT-functional V segments, including TRBV6-2 and TRBV6-3, could not be told apart with the 87-base-pair reads, so those segments were excluded. Because counts were too low, about 18 rarely observed V segments, including chromosome 9 orphons, were left out of the earlier analysis of 500 to 750 of the donors. Most TCR sequences were observed very rarely across donors, whereas some public TCRs were present in many individuals. Correlated functional status among segregating V segments might be attributable to linkage disequilibrium, but an unknown experimental factor could not be ruled out. In a later genetic analysis, fewer N-insertions in productive TCRs were reported among donors in an Asian-associated ancestry cluster than the roughly 640-donor mean. A group of highly shared sequence variants was considered likely to be a technical artifact of the sequencing pipeline. A later analysis reported that several top co-occurrence clusters appeared linked to parvovirus B19, influenza, CMV and Epstein-Barr virus. A further reported finding was that TCR beta sequences accurately predicted the HLA-A and HLA-B alleles for most subjects in the first cohort. According to a later analysis, most CMV-associated TCR beta chains appeared to be HLA-restricted, and the HLA associations seemed to be driven largely by CMV exposure. In vitro tests confirmed that a few of the cytomegalovirus-associated TCR beta chains recognize cytomegalovirus antigens. A later analysis found that HLA-associated TCR beta chains were more clonally expanded and had lower generation probabilities than equally common non-associated chains.

Including cysteine and phenylalanine, the CDR3 has 14 amino acids. The sequence is cut down to CDR3 DNA, 42 bases in frame from base 1. V sheds 2 bases and J sheds 1 base, leaving 9 bases between their ends. The germline V gene supplies CDR1 SGHRS and CDR2 YFSETQ. The cohort consisted of approximately 670 healthy bone marrow donors. All cohort members were sampled while nominally healthy, although unrecorded immune exposures were likely present. The donor was CMV seropositive and belonged to the group of some 290 seropositive cohort members. A peripheral blood sample was provided by each donor, and peripheral blood mononuclear cells were used for TCR beta sequencing. The Qiagen DNeasy Blood Extraction Kit was used to extract genomic DNA from the blood cell samples. The receptor library was made with the immunoSEQ multiplex PCR assay. For the multiplex PCR, a mixture combining 60 forward primers for TCR Vbeta segments and 13 reverse primers for TCR Jbeta segments was used. Amplification of the CDR3 region of rearranged TCR beta genes was performed with a multiplex PCR assay on genomic DNA. The Illumina HiSeq System was used to sequence the amplified TCR beta libraries as 87-base-pair reads. For the original study's pipeline: Across the 670 or so repertoires, a later analysis counted tens of millions of unique TCR beta chains, 9.5 million to 12 million of which were shared by at least two donors. To remove PCR and sequencing errors, raw reads were error-corrected and collapsed into unique sequences using a nearest-neighbor algorithm that merged closely related sequences. CDR3 sequences were aligned to IMGT reference sequences to assign V, D and J gene segments. For a sequence to be retained, at least a six-nucleotide match to both a V gene segment and a J gene segment was required. Rearrangements were classified as productive when the CDR3 lacked stop codons and remained in frame with V and J, and all other rearrangements were classified as non-productive. Following IMGT convention, CDR3 was defined as the stretch from the second conserved V-encoded cysteine up to the conserved J-encoded phenylalanine. In an earlier analysis of around 640 of the donors, sequences lacking an unambiguous match to a single V gene segment were excluded. An earlier analysis of a few hundred of the donors called V segments functional above 56.7% productive rearrangements and segregating when the between-donor standard deviation exceeded 5%. A statistical classification framework was built for diagnosing cytomegalovirus status from the catalog of TCR beta chain sequences. In a later analysis, TCR nucleotide sequences were compared against IMGT/GENE-DB human TR gene sequences so that V and J genes could be assigned. The TCRdist pipeline was used in a later analysis to assign CDR3 sequences and most-parsimonious VDJ recombination scenarios. In a later analysis, each TCR beta chain was defined by its CDR3 amino acid sequence together with its V-gene family, and reads without a unique V-gene family were excluded. In a later analysis, nearly 600 highly shared, low-generation-probability nucleotide sequences were removed to address suspected cross-contamination and a sequencing artifact. A later analysis calculated a clonal expansion index for each public chain from normalized within-repertoire ranks of inferred template counts. In a later analysis, generation probabilities were computed using a VDJ recombination model fitted to out-of-frame rearrangements, and the results were checked against IGoR. A later analysis scored TCR-TCR, TCR-HLA and TCR-CMV co-occurrence with hypergeometric tests, applying a repertoire-size bias correction to TCR pairs. A later analysis estimated false discovery rates by permuting HLA or CMV assignments 20 times. In a later analysis, co-occurring TCRs were grouped using DBSCAN, and TCRdist sequence similarity was added for clustering within HLA-allele-positive subsets. Repertoires with fewer than 30,000 or more than 120,000 public chains were left out of co-occurrence clustering, as were five repertoires with anomalous nucleotide sharing. TCRdb stores this immuneACCESS table with in-frame sequences only. Part of the clones is absent; in the studies checked, under half of the shortfall reflects unresolved V genes, and no reason is known for the rest. For V, J and clone size, that table is used; D and trimming come from the DNA. This sample has under 200,000 clones in its table, and 80% of those were observed once. The top ten clones comprise 1% of the sample.

The chain is encoded by TRBV5-1 joined to TRBJ1-2, with the D gene not confidently named. Material for sequencing was PBMCs. This clonotype was obtained from a woman aged 50 to 60 in good health and CMV-seropositive. The nucleotides are TGCGCCAGCAGCTTCCTGCAGGATAACTATGGCTACACCTTC. Its translation reads: CASSFLQDNYGYTF.